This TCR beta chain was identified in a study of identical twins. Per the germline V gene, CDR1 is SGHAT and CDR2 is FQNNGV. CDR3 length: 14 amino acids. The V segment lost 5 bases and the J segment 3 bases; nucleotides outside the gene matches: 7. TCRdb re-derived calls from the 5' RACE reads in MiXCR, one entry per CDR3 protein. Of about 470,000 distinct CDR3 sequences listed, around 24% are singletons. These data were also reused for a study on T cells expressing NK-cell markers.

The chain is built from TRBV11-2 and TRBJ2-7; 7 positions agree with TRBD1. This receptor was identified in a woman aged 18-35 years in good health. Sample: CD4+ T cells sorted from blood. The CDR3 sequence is CASSASRDSYEQYF. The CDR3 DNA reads TGTGCCAGCAGCGCCTCCCGGGACAGCTACGAGCAGTACTTC.